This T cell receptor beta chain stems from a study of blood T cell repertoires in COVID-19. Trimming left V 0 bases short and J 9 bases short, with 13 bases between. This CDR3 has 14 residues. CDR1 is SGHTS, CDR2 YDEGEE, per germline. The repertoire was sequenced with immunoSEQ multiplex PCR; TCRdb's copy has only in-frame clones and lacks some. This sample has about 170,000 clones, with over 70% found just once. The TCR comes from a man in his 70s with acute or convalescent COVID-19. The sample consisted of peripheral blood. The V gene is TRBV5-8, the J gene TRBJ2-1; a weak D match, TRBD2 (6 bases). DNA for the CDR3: TGTGCCAGCAGCTTGGCCGATTGGGGGGTTGAGCAGTTCTTC. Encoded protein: CASSLADWGVEQFF.